These T cell receptor beta chains were read from a single sample in a study of PD-L1 blockade in urothelial cancer. Some clones are missing from TCRdb's copy, which holds only in-frame ones; the method was immunoSEQ multiplex PCR. The sample has fewer than 75,000 clones; approximately 81% are singletons. The input for sequencing was PBMCs, taken around atezolizumab (anti-PD-L1) treatment. Source of these receptors: a man in his 70s with urothelial cancer. The CDR3 runs from the conserved cysteine through the conserved F or W. D genes are given only for firm matches. Where a row states a size, it is once, few, many or the class of an expanded clone; other rows omit it.

abundance,v_gene,d_gene,j_gene,CDR3nt,CDR3aa
.,TRBV14,.,TRBJ1-2,TGTGCCAGCAGCCAAGAGAGGTTGGGCTATGGCTACACCTTC,CASSQERLGYGYTF
.,TRBV6-5,TRBD2,TRBJ2-3,TGTGCCAGCAGTTACTCAGGCGGGAGGGACGGAGATACGCAGTATTTT,CASSYSGGRDGDTQYF
.,TRBV2,TRBD2,TRBJ2-1,TGTGCCAGCAAAGCGGGAGGGTACAATGAGCAGTTCTTC,CASKAGGYNEQFF
once,TRBV5-1,TRBD2,TRBJ2-3,TGCGCCAGCAGCACTAGCGGGACACGGGCAGATACGCAGTATTTT,CASSTSGTRADTQYF
.,TRBV5-4,.,TRBJ1-2,TGTGCCAGCAGCTTGGCCGGGGGAGTAGGGTATGGCTACACCTTC,CASSLAGGVGYGYTF
.,TRBV19,TRBD1,TRBJ2-3,TGTGCCACCGCCCCGGGACAGACAGATACGCAGTATTTT,CATAPGQTDTQYF
.,TRBV7-6,TRBD1,TRBJ1-2,TGTGCCAGCAGCTCAACCCAGGGGGAGGCCTATGGCTACACCTTC,CASSSTQGEAYGYTF
.,TRBV19,.,TRBJ2-6,TGTGCCAGTAGTGAACGCGGCTCTGGGGCCAACGTCCTGACTTTC,CASSERGSGANVLTF
.,TRBV4-1,.,TRBJ1-3,TGCGCCAGCAGCCAAGACGATAACATCTGGTCCGGAAACACCATATATTTT,CASSQDDNIWSGNTIYF
.,TRBV14,TRBD1,TRBJ2-7,TGTGCCAGCAGCCACAACCCCGGGACAGGGGGCACTAGGATCTACGAGCAGTACTTC,CASSHNPGTGGTRIYEQYF
once,TRBV7-3,TRBD1,TRBJ2-1,TGTGCCAGCAGCTCGACTTCAGGGGGCCCATACAATGAGCAGTTCTTC,CASSSTSGGPYNEQFF
.,TRBV28,TRBD1,TRBJ2-7,TGTGCCAGCAGTTTAATGGGACAGGGCAATTACGAGCAGTACTTC,CASSLMGQGNYEQYF
.,TRBV6-5,.,TRBJ2-5,TGTGCCAGCAGAGCAGGGTGGGCCCAAGAGACCCAGTACTTC,CASRAGWAQETQYF
.,TRBV28,.,TRBJ1-4,TGTGCCAGCACCCTCAGGGTTGCAACTAATGAAAAACTGTTTTTT,CASTLRVATNEKLFF
.,TRBV5-1,.,TRBJ1-2,TGCGCCAGCAGCTTGGCCGTTCAGTATGGCTACACCTTC,CASSLAVQYGYTF
few,TRBV9,.,TRBJ2-1,TGTGCCAGCAGTGAGACAGGTCCATACAATGAGCAGTTCTTC,CASSETGPYNEQFF
.,TRBV7-9,.,TRBJ2-7,TGTGCCAGCAGCACCCACAGCTCCTACGAGCAGTACTTC,CASSTHSSYEQYF
.,TRBV6-4,TRBD1,TRBJ1-1,TGTGCCAGCAGGGTAGGGGGCTTGAACACTGAAGCTTTCTTT,CASRVGGLNTEAFF
.,TRBV28,.,TRBJ2-7,TGTGCCAGCAGTTTTGGCCTGTCGTGGCAGTACTTC,CASSFGLSWQYF
.,TRBV29-1,.,TRBJ1-1,TGCAGCGCTATTATGAACACTGAAGCTTTCTTT,CSAIMNTEAFF
.,TRBV7-3,.,TRBJ2-7,TGTGCCAGCAGCAGAGAACAGGGACCGCAGTACTTC,CASSREQGPQYF
.,TRBV7-2,TRBD2,TRBJ2-1,TGTGCCAGCAGCCTACAAAGCGGGAGCTCCTACAATGAGCAGTTCTTC,CASSLQSGSSYNEQFF
.,TRBV9,.,TRBJ2-3,TGTGCCAGCAGCGTAGGAGAGCGAGATACGCAGTATTTT,CASSVGERDTQYF
.,TRBV5-4,TRBD2,TRBJ2-5,TGTGCCAGCAGCTCTCGGACTAGCGGGAGCGTGGGACAAGAGACCCAGTACTTC,CASSSRTSGSVGQETQYF
.,TRBV5-1,TRBD1,TRBJ1-3,TGCGCCAGCAGCTCCCGGACAGGCACCTCTGGAAACACCATATATTTT,CASSSRTGTSGNTIYF
.,TRBV2,.,TRBJ2-6,TGTGCCAGCACTGACAGGATATTCTCCTCTGGGGCCAACGTCCTGACTTTC,CASTDRIFSSGANVLTF
.,TRBV2,TRBD2,TRBJ2-1,TGTGCCAGCAATCTAGTTAAACCGGGACTAGCGGGTTACAATGAGCAGTTCTTC,CASNLVKPGLAGYNEQFF
.,TRBV5-1,.,TRBJ1-4,TGCGCCAGCAGCCTAGGGACACCAACTAATGAAAAACTGTTTTTT,CASSLGTPTNEKLFF
.,TRBV6-1,.,TRBJ1-2,TGTGCCAGCAGTGAAACCCCGAGAACAGGGTCTGGCTACACCTTC,CASSETPRTGSGYTF
.,TRBV18,.,TRBJ1-4,TGTGCCAGCTCACCAGGCACCACAACTAATGAAAAACTGTTTTTT,CASSPGTTTNEKLFF
.,TRBV5-1,.,TRBJ2-1,TGCGCCAGCAGCTTGACTAGTACGCAAGCGGAGCAGCAGTTCTTC,CASSLTSTQAEQQFF
.,TRBV11-2,TRBD2,TRBJ2-3,TGTGCCAGCAGCTCCCCCCTCGGAGCGGGAGTGGGAGATACGCAGTATTTT,CASSSPLGAGVGDTQYF
.,TRBV9,TRBD2,TRBJ2-7,TGTGCCAGCAGCCCCCACCGGATGCGCGGGAGTTACGAGCAGTACTTC,CASSPHRMRGSYEQYF
.,TRBV4-1,TRBD2,TRBJ2-1,TGCGCCAGCAGCCAAGTGGTGTCTAGCGGGAGCCTCCCGGGTAATGAGCAGTTCTTC,CASSQVVSSGSLPGNEQFF
once,TRBV7-9,TRBD2,TRBJ2-1,TGTGCCAGCAGCTTTAATCGGCGGGAGAAGAATGAGCAGTTCTTC,CASSFNRREKNEQFF
.,TRBV27,.,TRBJ2-4,TGTGCCAGCAGTAACTACGGAAAAAACATTCAGTACTTC,CASSNYGKNIQYF
.,TRBV7-3,TRBD1,TRBJ1-1,TGTGCCAGCAGCCCAGGGGGCGCGAACACTGAAGCTTTCTTT,CASSPGGANTEAFF
.,TRBV14,TRBD2,TRBJ2-2,TGTGCCAGCAGCCAAGCGCTAGCGGATGGCACCGGGGAGCTGTTTTTT,CASSQALADGTGELFF
.,TRBV28,.,TRBJ1-5,TGTGCCAGCAGGTTTAGACTAGGGTCCGATCAGCCCCAGCATTTT,CASRFRLGSDQPQHF
.,TRBV6-5,TRBD2,TRBJ2-1,TGTGCCACCAAAGTCAGCGGGAGGGCCCTAGAAGAGCAGTTCTTC,CATKVSGRALEEQFF
once,TRBV28,.,TRBJ2-7,TGTGCCAGCAGTTTAACGGTCGAGCAGTACTTC,CASSLTVEQYF
.,TRBV11-2,.,TRBJ1-1,TGTGCCAGCACCACCATTACGGCGGGGGTTCGGGGGAACACTGAAGCTTTCTTT,CASTTITAGVRGNTEAFF
.,TRBV19,TRBD2,TRBJ2-2,TGTGCCAGTAGTGTTCAAACTAGCGGGAACACCGGGGAGCTGTTTTTT,CASSVQTSGNTGELFF
many,TRBV30,TRBD1,TRBJ2-7,TGTGCCTGTAAACCGACAGGGGCCTACGAGCAGTACTTC,CACKPTGAYEQYF
.,TRBV12-2,.,TRBJ2-1,TGTGCAAGTCGCTTAGGTCTGCTTTGGGAGCCACTCTACAATGAGCAGTTCTTC,CASRLGLLWEPLYNEQFF
.,TRBV5-8,TRBD2,TRBJ2-7,TGTGCCAGCAGCTTGGGTAGCGGGACGCCCAGCTCCTACGAGCAGTACTTC,CASSLGSGTPSSYEQYF
.,TRBV28,.,TRBJ2-1,TGTGCCAGCGGGGGGAGGCCTGAATTAGGTGAGCAGTTCTTC,CASGGRPELGEQFF
.,TRBV5-1,.,TRBJ1-2,TGCGCCAGCAGCGGACGACAGGAGAACTATGGCTACACCTTC,CASSGRQENYGYTF
.,TRBV5-1,.,TRBJ1-2,TGCGCCAGCAGCTTGGAGGGGCGGCCCCTCGATGGCTACACCTTC,CASSLEGRPLDGYTF
.,TRBV6-6,.,TRBJ1-5,TGTGCCAGCAGTAAGGACACCGGCAATCAGCCCCAGCATTTT,CASSKDTGNQPQHF